This is a list of T cell receptor beta chains from one sample in a study of T-cell memory formation after mild COVID-19. MiXCR was run by TCRdb on the 5' RACE reads, yielding one entry per CDR3 protein. Of about 190,000 distinct CDR3 sequences listed, more than 25% were seen once; the top ten hold 10% to 12%. The sequenced sample consisted of PBMCs or a T cell subset sorted from them (not recorded which). These receptors were obtained from an adult woman who had mild COVID-19 (a few samples of this study predate the infection). Cell type and time point are not known. Each CDR3 is given with its conserved first and last residue.

CDR3aa	v_gene	len
CSARRSGGTDTQYF	TRBV20-1	14
CASSLEGVSEQYF	TRBV7-8	13
CASSTTWDSGAYGYTF	TRBV19	16
CASSLVGRGTDTQYF	TRBV7-2	15
CATREAGNTGELFF	TRBV24-1	14
CASSAGPGGNDEQFF	TRBV9	15
CASSRQANEQYF	TRBV19	12
CASSQNPGGEAFF	TRBV11-2	13
CAWSDPAGTGHYGYTF	TRBV30	16
CSARDYRGRALEQYF	TRBV20-1	15
CASSYRGQSLAKNIQYF	TRBV3-1	17
CASSSQSKREKLFF	TRBV7-9	14
CATSPGTVAVKQYF	TRBV24-1	14
CASSLAGTGVTEAFF	TRBV5-1	15
CSARDFYQDTQYF	TRBV20-1	13
CASSANGIYGYTF	TRBV5-1	13
CASSGSSLGTGYTF	TRBV9	14
CASSQEGSGTIQPQHF	TRBV4-2	16
CASSQGTGGFEVHTQYF	TRBV4-1	17
CASSFAPSSEQYF	TRBV6-5	13
CASIPGGLSNEQFF	TRBV6-2/TRBV6-3	14
CASSLAERGGPSTDTQYF	TRBV7-9	18
CASSYFPGVNTEAFF	TRBV6-5	15
CASSEFRRPSNYGYTF	TRBV2	16
CATSTGPDTQYF	TRBV24-1	12
CAWSTEGFTEAFF	TRBV30	13
CSVRQGLNEQYF	TRBV29-1	12
CATSDLGGAGELFF	TRBV24-1	14
CASSPGQGWYGYTF	TRBV12-3/TRBV12-4	14
CASSQDGNPYEQYF	TRBV3-1	14
CASSQPRTGVGEKLFF	TRBV4-1	16
CSVPPTGNTYYEQYF	TRBV29-1	15
CASSTQVADRGYGYTF	TRBV18	16
CASSLQWRAVDNEQFF	TRBV4-1	16
CASQRGSYNEQFF	TRBV6-1	13
CASSLSWTGVYEQYF	TRBV5-1	15
CASSKIGSSSYEQYF	TRBV4-1	15
CASSYTLSGGKYEQYF	TRBV6-6	16
CASRTGTGVTGELFF	TRBV7-2	15
CASSQFGGSNEQFF	TRBV3-1	14